Given below is one TCR beta chain in context. Its antigen is as yet unknown. The entry originates in a study of T cell repertoires and HLA-DP antigens. Overall study: Versus self, one alloantigen differed at one groove amino acid, the other at roughly ten. Sorted CD137+CD4+ samples averaged around 200 ng DNA; pre-culture CD4+ samples, approximately 1,100 ng. Notes on the study in general: Naive and memory CD4+ cells were analysed together, not apart. Against one allele, clones undetected before culture averaged roughly 38%; against the other, under 65%.

This CDR3 has 13 amino acids. Germline V CDR1 and CDR2: SQVTM, ANQGSEA. V was clipped by 7 bases and J by 9 bases, with 19 bases between them. Generated by immunoSEQ multiplex PCR, the TCRdb table keeps only in-frame clones and is missing some. The sample records roughly 120,000 clones, approximately 92% being singletons. The rearrangement links TRBV29-1 to TRBJ2-1; D is undetermined. The sequencing sample was made of CD4+ T cells from PBMCs. The source is a woman younger than 30 in good health and CMV-seronegative. The CDR3 loop is CSATFRTRGEQFF. CDR3 nucleotide sequence: TGCAGCGCGACATTCCGGACGCGCGGTGAGCAGTTCTTC.